A selection of T cell receptor beta chains follows, all from one sample in a study of CD8 T cells in ankylosing spondylitis. TCRdb redid the calling of the 5' RACE reads with MiXCR, one entry per CDR3 protein. The sample consists of hundreds of thousands of distinct CDR3 sequences, about 11% of them appearing once. The specimen sequenced was blood, either unsorted or a sorted T cell fraction (not recorded which). All receptors derive from a male donor with ankylosing spondylitis or in good health (not recorded which). The CDR3 runs from the conserved cysteine through the conserved F or W. D genes are given only for firm matches. Some rows have no size entry. The others give once, few or many, or a class for an expanded clone.

>NA|many|TRBJ1-4|TRBV5-1
CASSPERGDEKLFF
TGCGCCAGCAGCCCGGAGAGAGGGGATGAAAAACTGTTTTTT
>TRBD1|many|TRBJ1-4|TRBV29-1
CSVEDRGPMDEKLFF
TGCAGCGTTGAAGACAGGGGGCCGATGGATGAAAAACTGTTTTTT
>TRBD2|NA|TRBJ2-3|TRBV7-2
CASSFKGGPSTDTQYF
TGTGCCAGCAGCTTTAAGGGAGGGCCTAGCACAGATACGCAGTATTTT
>NA|many|TRBJ2-3|TRBV5-8
CASSFQVADTQYF
TGTGCCAGCAGCTTCCAGGTGGCAGATACGCAGTATTTT
>NA|many|TRBJ2-5|TRBV11-2
CASSFLRGETQYF
TGTGCCAGCAGCTTCCTGAGGGGGGAGACCCAGTACTTC
>TRBD1|many|TRBJ1-4|TRBV5-1
CASATGTATNEKLFF
TGCGCCAGCGCGACAGGGACTGCAACTAATGAAAAACTGTTTTTT
>NA|many|TRBJ2-7|TRBV20-1
CSASQGGYEQYF
TGCAGTGCTAGTCAAGGGGGCTACGAGCAGTACTTC
>NA|NA|TRBJ2-1|TRBV20-1
CSAPRILNEQFF
TGCAGCGCCCCCCGAATCCTCAATGAGCAGTTCTTC
>NA|many|TRBJ2-3|TRBV24-1
CATSDPDWGFGTDTQYF
TGTGCCACCAGTGACCCGGATTGGGGTTTTGGAACTGATACGCAGTATTTT
>NA|many|TRBJ1-1|TRBV5-1
CASSLISENTEAFF
TGCGCCAGCAGCTTGATCTCAGAGAACACTGAAGCTTTCTTT
>NA|many|TRBJ2-2|TRBV29-1
CSAMTTLTFDPGELFF
TGCAGCGCGATGACAACCTTGACTTTCGACCCCGGGGAGCTGTTTTTT
>NA|many|TRBJ1-1|TRBV29-1
CSVEIQSVNTEAFF
TGCAGCGTTGAAATACAGTCTGTGAACACTGAAGCTTTCTTT
>TRBD1|few|TRBJ1-2|TRBV5-1
CASSLEPDRPYGYTF
TGCGCCAGCAGCTTGGAGCCGGACAGGCCCTATGGCTACACCTTC
>NA|many|TRBJ2-7|TRBV29-1
CSVRLVLTYEQYF
TGCAGCGTTCGTCTTGTCCTAACCTACGAGCAGTACTTC
>NA|few|TRBJ2-5|TRBV3-1
CASSQVGIARETQYF
TGTGCCAGCAGCCAAGTCGGGATAGCGAGGGAGACCCAGTACTTC
>NA|few|TRBJ2-7|TRBV28
CATDSSYEQYF
TGTGCCACCGACAGCTCCTACGAGCAGTACTTC
>TRBD2|many|TRBJ2-5|TRBV12-3/TRBV12-4
CASSGGAHETQYF
TGTGCCAGCAGCGGGGGGGCTCATGAGACCCAGTACTTC
>TRBD1|many|TRBJ2-7|TRBV20-1
CSALTGNSYEQYF
TGCAGTGCTTTGACAGGGAACTCCTACGAGCAGTACTTC
>TRBD1|few|TRBJ2-3|TRBV2
CASKTGGVGNTDTQYF
TGTGCCAGCAAAACAGGGGGAGTGGGAAACACAGATACGCAGTATTTT
>TRBD2|many|TRBJ2-1|TRBV20-1
CSAGSSGGSSYNEQFF
TGCAGTGCTGGGTCTAGCGGGGGTAGCTCCTACAATGAGCAGTTCTTC
>TRBD1|many|TRBJ1-4|TRBV12-3/TRBV12-4
CASSFQGGSNEKLFF
TGTGCCAGCAGTTTTCAAGGGGGCTCTAATGAAAAACTGTTTTTT
>NA|many|TRBJ1-2|TRBV12-3/TRBV12-4
CASSFGRTRYTF
TGTGCCAGCAGTTTTGGGCGGACACGCTACACCTTC
>NA|many|TRBJ1-5|TRBV7-9
CASSPVGIGPQHF
TGTGCCAGCAGCCCGGTGGGAATCGGGCCCCAGCATTTT
>NA|NA|TRBJ1-1|TRBV12-3/TRBV12-4
CASRPTEDTEAFF
TGTGCCAGCAGACCTACGGAGGACACTGAAGCTTTCTTT
>TRBD2|many|TRBJ2-3|TRBV12-3/TRBV12-4
CASSIPGLAISTDTQYF
TGTGCCAGCAGTATCCCGGGACTAGCAATTTCCACAGATACGCAGTATTTT
>TRBD2|many|TRBJ2-1|TRBV20-1
CSARDQGMASGGAYNEQFF
TGCAGTGCTAGAGATCAGGGTATGGCTAGCGGGGGGGCCTACAATGAGCAGTTCTTC
>TRBD1|NA|TRBJ1-6|TRBV20-1
CSARDSDRGNSPLHF
TGCAGTGCTAGAGATTCCGACAGGGGGAATTCACCCCTCCACTTT
>NA|few|TRBJ2-4|TRBV15
CATSSLEFGLTKNIQYF
TGTGCCACCAGCAGCTTGGAGTTCGGCCTGACCAAAAACATTCAGTACTTC
>NA|many|TRBJ2-5|TRBV5-1
CASSLYGTETQYF
TGCGCCAGCAGCTTGTACGGGACAGAGACCCAGTACTTC
>NA|many|TRBJ2-7|TRBV3-1
CASRRGDEQYF
TGTGCCAGCAGGAGGGGGGACGAGCAGTACTTC
>NA|many|TRBJ2-3|TRBV20-1
CSVFPPAPTDTQYF
TGCAGTGTTTTCCCCCCCGCACCCACAGATACGCAGTATTTT
>TRBD1|many|TRBJ2-7|TRBV7-2
CASSPQSGQGFKEQYF
TGTGCCAGCAGCCCGCAATCGGGACAGGGGTTTAAGGAGCAGTACTTC
>NA|many|TRBJ2-5|TRBV20-1
CSAYESSPKTQYF
TGCAGTGCGTACGAGAGTAGCCCAAAGACCCAGTACTTC
>NA|few|TRBJ2-1|TRBV20-1
CSARIPTYNEQFF
TGCAGTGCTAGAATTCCTACTTACAATGAGCAGTTCTTC
>NA|few|TRBJ1-1|TRBV12-3/TRBV12-4
CASTPDGMNTEAFF
TGTGCCAGCACCCCCGACGGAATGAACACTGAAGCTTTCTTT
>TRBD1|NA|TRBJ1-1|TRBV5-1
CASSQTGWTEAFF
TGCGCCAGCAGCCAGACAGGGTGGACTGAAGCTTTCTTT
>TRBD1|few|TRBJ2-5|TRBV5-1
CASRAGTEETQYF
TGCGCCAGCAGGGCCGGGACAGAAGAGACCCAGTACTTC
>TRBD1|few|TRBJ2-7|TRBV2
CASSEEFGTGYEQYF
TGTGCCAGCAGTGAAGAGTTCGGGACAGGCTACGAGCAGTACTTC
>NA|many|TRBJ2-1|TRBV27
CASSLFGTPPHNEQFF
TGTGCCAGCAGCCTGTTCGGGACCCCTCCCCACAATGAGCAGTTCTTC
>NA|many|TRBJ2-3|TRBV7-2
CASSFAVERGTDTQYF
TGTGCCAGCAGCTTCGCGGTGGAGCGGGGCACAGATACGCAGTATTTT
>NA|many|TRBJ1-2|TRBV27
CASSPSPGQDMAGYTF
TGTGCCAGCAGTCCATCCCCGGGACAAGACATGGCCGGCTACACCTTC
>NA|few|TRBJ2-7|TRBV12-3/TRBV12-4
CASSPVRGAYPYEQYF
TGTGCCAGCAGCCCAGTCAGGGGGGCATATCCCTACGAGCAGTACTTC
>NA|few|TRBJ2-2|TRBV5-1
CASSLQLGGNTGELFF
TGCGCCAGCAGCCTTCAACTAGGGGGAAACACCGGGGAGCTGTTTTTT
>NA|many|TRBJ2-1|TRBV20-1
CSARADVDDEQFF
TGCAGTGCTAGAGCGGACGTGGACGATGAGCAGTTCTTC
>TRBD1|few|TRBJ2-5|TRBV7-3
CASSLSGGADLYQETQYF
TGTGCCAGCAGCTTATCAGGGGGAGCGGACCTTTACCAAGAGACCCAGTACTTC
>NA|many|TRBJ2-2|TRBV9
CASSVGGSYTGELFF
TGTGCCAGCAGCGTAGGTGGGAGTTACACCGGGGAGCTGTTTTTT
>NA|many|TRBJ1-2|TRBV15
CATSSHRGRANTF
TGTGCCACCAGCAGCCACCGGGGCCGGGCTAATACCTTC
>NA|many|TRBJ2-3|TRBV5-1
CASSLGTPIPPDTQYF
TGCGCCAGCAGCCTCGGGACACCGATACCCCCAGATACGCAGTATTTT
>NA|NA|TRBJ2-1|TRBV3-1
CASSQPTGARPEQFF
TGTGCCAGCAGCCAACCGACAGGAGCTCGTCCTGAGCAGTTCTTC
>NA|NA|TRBJ1-1|TRBV20-1
CSAQREGTEAFF
TGCAGTGCACAGCGCGAGGGGACTGAAGCTTTCTTT
>NA|NA|TRBJ2-2|TRBV3-1
CASSQVVPSSVGELFF
TGTGCCAGCAGCCAAGTTGTCCCCTCTAGCGTCGGGGAGCTGTTTTTT
>TRBD1|NA|TRBJ2-5|TRBV3-1
CASSRLGQGFQETQYF
TGTGCCAGCAGTCGCCTAGGACAGGGTTTTCAAGAGACCCAGTACTTC
>TRBD1|NA|TRBJ2-2|TRBV27
CASSPSGGRGTGELFF
TGTGCCAGCAGCCCGTCAGGGGGCCGGGGCACCGGGGAGCTGTTTTTT
>NA|many|TRBJ1-1|TRBV7-9
CASSRDQHGTEAFF
TGTGCCAGCAGCCGAGACCAGCATGGCACTGAAGCTTTCTTT
>NA|many|TRBJ1-1|TRBV6-6
CASDQGTAEAFF
TGTGCCAGCGACCAGGGGACTGCTGAAGCTTTCTTT
>TRBD2|NA|TRBJ2-2|TRBV18
CASSPPSGGDTGELFF
TGTGCCAGCTCACCTCCCTCGGGGGGGGACACCGGGGAGCTGTTTTTT
>NA|few|TRBJ2-2|TRBV7-2
CASSLLSGATGELFF
TGTGCCAGCAGCTTACTCTCAGGCGCCACCGGGGAGCTGTTTTTT
>NA|many|TRBJ2-1|TRBV18
CASSPPRTTTYNEQFF
TGTGCCAGCTCACCACCCAGGACAACCACCTACAATGAGCAGTTCTTC
>NA|NA|TRBJ2-1|TRBV5-5
CASSLTGDNEQFF
TGTGCCAGCAGCTTGACGGGTGACAATGAGCAGTTCTTC
>TRBD2|many|TRBJ2-3|TRBV28
CASHPPERGAPGTQYF
TGTGCCAGCCATCCCCCCGAGCGGGGGGCCCCAGGTACGCAGTATTTT